This passage covers 25 T cell receptor beta chains from one sample sequenced in a study of CD8 T cells in Susac syndrome. RNA totalling about 0.45 to 1 ug underwent reverse transcription with random hexamers. TCRdb redid the calling of the immunoSEQ multiplex PCR reads with MiXCR, one entry per CDR3 protein. The sample holds roughly 130,000 distinct CDR3 sequences, about 95% seen once. What was sequenced was CD4+ T cells from PBMCs. Receptors originate from a human donor in good health.

The chain employs TRBV29-1 and TRBJ2-7; 8 bases are shared with TRBD1. From germline, CDR1 is SQVTM and CDR2 ANQGSEA. The CDR3 totals 15 residues. V lost 6 bases and J lost 7; bases outside the gene matches: 17. In nucleotides, the CDR3 is TGCAGCGTGCGTCCGGGACAGGCTATGGTAGGAGAGCAGTACTTC. Protein sequence: CSVRPGQAMVGEQYF.

The chain links TRBV12-3 or TRBV12-4 to TRBJ1-2, with TRBD1 identical over 7 bases. This CDR3 comprises 17 residues. The trim removed 4 bases at V and 7 bases at J, leaving 18 bases unmatched. The CDR3 DNA follows: TGTGCCAGCAGTTGGGTTGGACAGGACCGACTATATTCTGGCTACACCTTC. It codes for CASSWVGQDRLYSGYTF.

The chain carries TRBV18 and TRBJ1-1, with D hard to call. The length of the CDR3 is 13 residues. V lost 1 base, J lost 5 bases, and 8 bases lay in between. Germline V lookup: CDR1 KGHSH, CDR2 LQKENI. CDR3: CASSPQELTEAFF. For the CDR3, the DNA is TGTGCCAGCTCACCACAGGAGCTTACTGAAGCTTTCTTT.

The rearrangement joins TRBV7-9 to TRBJ2-1; D uncertain. Germline V gene lookup returns CDR1 SEHNR and CDR2 FQNEAQ (reference sequence). This CDR3 is 14 amino acids long. The V end was cut by 2 bases, the J end by 10 bases, with 15 bases between. The CDR3 nucleotides read TGTGCCAGCAGCTTAATACCCCAGACGGAAGAGCAGTTCTTC. Its protein is CASSLIPQTEEQFF.

CDR3 amino acids: CASSLEAGGGPYEQYF. The CDR3 DNA follows: TGTGCCAGCAGTTTAGAAGCTGGGGGAGGGCCATACGAGCAGTACTTC. This chain links TRBV28 with TRBJ2-7; TRBD2 aligns across 7 bases. The CDR3 consists of 16 residues. Germline-derived CDR1 and CDR2 are MDHEN and SYDVKM. Germline trimming cut 2 bases from V and 4 bases from J; bases unmatched to any gene: 11.

V and J are TRBV15 and TRBJ2-1, with 9 nucleotides matching TRBD2. CDR3 length: 16 amino acids. V shed 3 bases, J shed 6 bases, and the junction held 9 bases outside the gene matches. Germline-derived CDR1 and CDR2 are LNHNV and YYDKDF (reference sequence). The CDR3 region has the DNA TGTGCCACCAGCAGGACGCGAGCGGGAGGATCCAATGAGCAGTTCTTC. This codes for CATSRTRAGGSNEQFF. Drawing the rest from reference TRBV15 and TRBJ2-1, the complete variable domain is DAMVIQNPRYQVTQFGKPVTLSCSQTLNHNVMYWYQQKSSQAPKLLFHYYDKDFNNEADTPDNFQSRRPNTSFCFLDIRSPGLGDTAMYLCATSRTRAGGSNEQFFGPGTRLTVL.

The rearrangement uses TRBV20-1 and TRBJ2-3; the match to TRBD2 covers 9 bases. This CDR3 is 14 amino acids long. Trimming removed 6 bases from V and 0 bases from J; junction bases left unmatched: 4. The V gene's germline CDR1 is DFQATT and CDR2 SNEGSKA (reference sequence). This CDR3 reads CSATSGPSTDTQYF. In DNA, the CDR3 is TGCAGTGCCACTAGCGGGCCGAGCACAGATACGCAGTATTTT.

The V gene is TRBV4-2, the J gene TRBJ2-7; 9 nucleotides line up with TRBD2. V gave up 1 base and J gave up 3 bases; unmatched junction bases: 10. Germline CDR1 and CDR2: LGHNA and YNFKEQ. The CDR3 is 17 amino acids. CDR3 loop: CASSQGPSMTSGYEQYF. CDR3 nucleotides: TGTGCCAGCAGCCAAGGCCCCTCAATGACTAGCGGCTACGAGCAGTACTTC.

In this sample, this clonotype turned up once. V gene TRBV7-2 combines with J gene TRBJ2-2, with D unresolved. Between the trimmed V and J ends, which lost 1 base and 6 bases, there was a span of 6 bases. This CDR3 is 13 amino acids long. Germline CDR1 and CDR2: SGHTA and FQGNSA. CDR3 coding DNA: TGTGCCAGCAGCTTAGTCCCCGCCGGGGAGCTGTTTTTT. Protein sequence: CASSLVPAGELFF.

J is TRBJ2-7 and V is TRBV7-6; possible D gene TRBD1, 6 bases. This CDR3 comprises 17 residues. Trimming took off 0 bases at V and 4 bases at J, with 19 bases between the two ends. Germline V lookup: CDR1 SGHVS, CDR2 FNYEAQ. DNA for the CDR3: TGTGCCAGCAGCTTAGCCCCCGCAGGGACAAGGGATTACGAGCAGTACTTC. It yields the protein CASSLAPAGTRDYEQYF.

The V gene is TRBV27, the J gene TRBJ2-1; D may be TRBD2 (5 bases). Looked up from germline, CDR1 is MNHEY and CDR2 is SMNVEV (reference sequence). Deletions cut 4 bases from V and 7 bases from J, with 20 bases between. This CDR3 has 16 amino acids. CDR3 sequence: CASSSLPRPRGNEQFF. CDR3 in DNA: TGTGCCAGCAGTTCCTTACCCCGTCCTAGAGGGAATGAGCAGTTCTTC.

The chain uses TRBV7-9 and TRBJ2-3, with TRBD1 identical over 7 bases. The CDR3 spans 18 residues. Germline-derived CDR1 and CDR2 are SEHNR and FQNEAQ (reference sequence). Unmatched junction bases numbered 22, after V lost 11 bases and J lost 2 bases. CDR3 sequence reads: CAVRTGDITTGNTDTQYF. The CDR3 DNA is TGTGCCGTGCGGACAGGTGATATTACGACGGGAAACACAGATACGCAGTATTTT.

This chain connects TRBV29-1 to TRBJ2-1; no clear D gene. Trimming stripped 3 bases from V and 5 bases from J, with 8 bases between. From germline, CDR1 is SQVTM and CDR2 ANQGSEA. The CDR3 runs to 12 residues. The CDR3 DNA reads TGCAGCGTTGAGCGAACGGACAATGAGCAGTTCTTC. This codes for CSVERTDNEQFF.

DNA for the CDR3: TGTGCCAGCAGTGATCTGAACGCGGGGAACCACGAGCAGTACTTC. Protein product: CASSDLNAGNHEQYF. The chain links TRBV6-1 to TRBJ2-7; D is perhaps TRBD2 (6 bases). V lost 3 bases, J lost 5 bases, and 17 bases lay in between. From germline, CDR1 is MNHNS and CDR2 SASEGT. The CDR3 loop spans 15 amino acids.

The table lists this clonotype with a count of one. The chain has TRBV5-4 and TRBJ1-2; D unclear. Trimming left V 4 bases short and J 7 bases short, with 17 bases between. Germline V lookup: CDR1 SGHNT, CDR2 YYREEE (reference sequence). This CDR3 has 14 residues. CDR3 coding DNA: TGTGCCAGCAGCCCTAACCCCTCAATAATTGGCTACACCTTC. Translating it yields CASSPNPSIIGYTF.

The chain carries TRBV7-9 and TRBJ1-4; D possibly corresponds to TRBD1 (5 bases). This CDR3 is built from 16 residues. Germline-derived CDR1 and CDR2 are SEHNR and FQNEAQ (reference sequence). V shed 3 bases and J shed 3 bases, with 14 bases lying between them. CDR3 residues: CASSFGGGSANEKLFF. In DNA, the CDR3 is TGTGCCAGCAGCTTTGGGGGGGGTTCTGCTAATGAAAAACTGTTTTTT.

The gene calls are TRBV27 and TRBJ2-7, with a weak D call TRBD1 (5 bases). Germline CDR1 MNHEY, CDR2 SMNVEV (reference sequence). The CDR3 consists of 16 residues. Deletions cut 2 bases from V and 3 bases from J, with 17 bases between. CDR3 DNA sequence: TGTGCCAGCAGTTTAGTCAACAGCAGGGCGTTCTACGAGCAGTACTTC. Its translation: CASSLVNSRAFYEQYF.

This chain links TRBV5-1 with TRBJ2-5, with TRBD2 as a possible D gene (5 bases). Trimming took 0 bases from V and 4 from J, leaving 28 bases between them. This CDR3 is built from 20 residues. Germline values: CDR1 SGHRS, CDR2 YFSETQ. The CDR3 nucleotides are TGCGCCAGCAGCTTGGCCGGATCCCCCCGGAGACAACGTCTAGCAGAGACCCAGTACTTC. This gives the protein CASSLAGSPRRQRLAETQYF.

This chain uses TRBV4-1 with TRBJ2-1, with D unresolved. The CDR3 runs to 14 residues. Germline CDR1 reads MGHRA; CDR2 reads YSYEKL. The V end lost 2 bases, the J end lost 2 bases, and 7 bases lay between the germline ends. The CDR3, as DNA: TGCGCCAGCAGCCAACTCGGGCCCTACAATGAGCAGTTCTTC. Encoded protein: CASSQLGPYNEQFF.

V and J are TRBV3-1 and TRBJ2-5, with D perhaps given as TRBD1 or TRBD2 (5 bases each). V lost 4 bases, J lost 4 bases, and 19 bases lay in between. This CDR3 is 16 amino acids long. Germline V lookup: CDR1 LGHDT, CDR2 YNNKEL (reference sequence). The CDR3 DNA reads as TGTGCCAGCAGCCCATCGGGACCAATTTATGGAGAGACCCAGTACTTC. Translating gives CASSPSGPIYGETQYF.

The chain links TRBV7-8 to TRBJ1-4; D possibly corresponds to TRBD1 (5 bases). With 0 bases removed from V and 5 bases from J, the gap between germline ends came to 13 bases. The CDR3 runs to 16 residues. Germline V gene data show CDR1 as SGHVS and CDR2 as FQNEAQ. As DNA, the CDR3 is TGTGCCAGCAGCTTAGCGCCGGGGCGGATGAATGAAAAACTGTTTTTT. It codes for CASSLAPGRMNEKLFF.

This clonotype appeared a single time. The V and J genes are TRBV7-2 and TRBJ1-3, with a tentative D call TRBD1 (5 bases). Trimming removed 1 base from V and 4 bases from J, with 11 bases in between. This CDR3 is 15 amino acids long. From germline, CDR1 is SGHTA and CDR2 FQGNSA. As DNA, the CDR3 is TGTGCCAGCAGCTTAGTGGGACTCAAGGGAAACACCATATATTTT. Amino acids: CASSLVGLKGNTIYF.

CDR3 coding DNA: TGTGCCAGCAGCCAAAAGGGACTCTCCACAGATACGCAGTATTTT. Amino acids: CASSQKGLSTDTQYF. V usage is TRBV3-1 and J usage is TRBJ2-3; weak D call: TRBD2 (6 bases). V was trimmed by 2 bases and J by 2 bases, leaving 11 bases between them. The CDR3 loop spans 15 amino acids. Germline loops: CDR1 LGHDT, CDR2 YNNKEL (reference sequence).

The genes are TRBV18 and TRBJ2-7, with D possibly TRBD1 on 6 matching bases. V was shortened by 4 bases and J by 0 bases, with 10 bases between the two germline ends. The CDR3 has 14 amino acids. CDR1 and CDR2 (germline): KGHSH, LQKENI. CDR3 DNA sequence: TGTGCCAGCTCACTAGACAGGCTCTCCTACGAGCAGTACTTC. It is translated as CASSLDRLSYEQYF.

The rearrangement uses TRBV29-1 and TRBJ2-2, with D perhaps being TRBD1 or TRBD2 (7 bases each). This CDR3 spans 12 amino acids. The germline V gene encodes CDR1 SQVTM and CDR2 ANQGSEA. CDR3 amino acids: CGGRGRTGELFF. CDR3 in DNA: TGCGGGGGGAGGGGGCGGACCGGGGAGCTGTTTTTT.